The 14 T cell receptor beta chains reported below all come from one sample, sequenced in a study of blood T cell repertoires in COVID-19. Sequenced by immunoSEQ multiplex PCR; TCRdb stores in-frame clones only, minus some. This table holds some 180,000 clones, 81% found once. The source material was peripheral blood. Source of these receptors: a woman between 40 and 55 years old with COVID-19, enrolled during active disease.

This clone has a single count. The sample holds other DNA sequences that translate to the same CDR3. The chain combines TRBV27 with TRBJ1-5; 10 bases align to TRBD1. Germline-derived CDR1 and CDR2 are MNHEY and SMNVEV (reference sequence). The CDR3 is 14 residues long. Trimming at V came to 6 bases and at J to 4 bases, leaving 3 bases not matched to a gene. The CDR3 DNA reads TGTGCCAGCAGAAGGACAGGGGGGAATCAGCCCCAGCATTTT. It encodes CASRRTGGNQPQHF.

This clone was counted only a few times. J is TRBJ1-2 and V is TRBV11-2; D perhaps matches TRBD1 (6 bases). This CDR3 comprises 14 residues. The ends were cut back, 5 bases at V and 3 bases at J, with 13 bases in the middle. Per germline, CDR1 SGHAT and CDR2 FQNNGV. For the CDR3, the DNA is TGTGCCAGCAGCAAACTGACAGGCGACTATGGCTACACCTTC. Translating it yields CASSKLTGDYGYTF.

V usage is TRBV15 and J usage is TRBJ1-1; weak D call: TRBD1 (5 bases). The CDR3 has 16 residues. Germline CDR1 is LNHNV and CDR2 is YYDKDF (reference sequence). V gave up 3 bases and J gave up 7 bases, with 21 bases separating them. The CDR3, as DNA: TGTGCCACCAGCAGGGATTGGAGGGGTCCGTTGGGTGAAGCTTTCTTT. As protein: CATSRDWRGPLGEAFF.

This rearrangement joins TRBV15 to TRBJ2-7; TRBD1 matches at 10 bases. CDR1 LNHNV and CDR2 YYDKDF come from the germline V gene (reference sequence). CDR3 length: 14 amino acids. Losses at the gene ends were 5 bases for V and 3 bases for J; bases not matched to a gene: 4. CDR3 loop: CATSPRDRGYEQYF. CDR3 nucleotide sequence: TGTGCCACCAGCCCCCGGGACAGGGGCTACGAGCAGTACTTC.

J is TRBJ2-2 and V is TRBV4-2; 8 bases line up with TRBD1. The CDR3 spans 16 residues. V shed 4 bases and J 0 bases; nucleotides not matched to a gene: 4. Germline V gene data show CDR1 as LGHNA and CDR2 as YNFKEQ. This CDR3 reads CASSPGTGSNTGELFF. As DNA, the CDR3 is TGTGCCAGCAGCCCTGGGACAGGCTCGAACACCGGGGAGCTGTTTTTT.

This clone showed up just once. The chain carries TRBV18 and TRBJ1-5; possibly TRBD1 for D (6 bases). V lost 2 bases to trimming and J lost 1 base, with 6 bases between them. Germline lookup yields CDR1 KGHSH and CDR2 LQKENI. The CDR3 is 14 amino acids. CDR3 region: CASSPGQSNQPQHF. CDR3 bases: TGTGCCAGCTCACCAGGACAGAGCAATCAGCCCCAGCATTTT.

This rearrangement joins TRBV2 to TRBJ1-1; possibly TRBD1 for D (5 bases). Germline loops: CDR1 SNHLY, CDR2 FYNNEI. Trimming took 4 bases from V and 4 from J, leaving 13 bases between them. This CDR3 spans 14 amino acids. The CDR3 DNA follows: TGTGCCAGCAGTGTATCAAGGGGCCTCACTGAAGCTTTCTTT. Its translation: CASSVSRGLTEAFF.

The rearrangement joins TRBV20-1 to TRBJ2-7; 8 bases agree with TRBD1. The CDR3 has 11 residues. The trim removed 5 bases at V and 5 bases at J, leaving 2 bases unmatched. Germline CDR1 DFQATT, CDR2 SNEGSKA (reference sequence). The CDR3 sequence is CSAFRGHEQYF. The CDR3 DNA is TGCAGTGCTTTCAGGGGGCACGAGCAGTACTTC.

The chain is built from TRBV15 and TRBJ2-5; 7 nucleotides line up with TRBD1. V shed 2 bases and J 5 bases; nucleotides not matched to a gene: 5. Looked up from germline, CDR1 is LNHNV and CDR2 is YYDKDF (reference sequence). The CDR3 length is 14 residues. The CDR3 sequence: CATSRKQGTETQYF. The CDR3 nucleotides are TGTGCCACCAGCAGAAAACAGGGGACCGAGACCCAGTACTTC.

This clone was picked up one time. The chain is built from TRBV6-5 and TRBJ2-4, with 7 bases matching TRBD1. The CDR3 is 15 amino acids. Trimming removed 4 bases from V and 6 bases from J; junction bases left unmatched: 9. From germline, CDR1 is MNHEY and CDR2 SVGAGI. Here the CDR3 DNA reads TGTGCCAGCAGTTCGAACAGGGGAGTCGGAAACATTCAGTACTTC. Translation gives CASSSNRGVGNIQYF.

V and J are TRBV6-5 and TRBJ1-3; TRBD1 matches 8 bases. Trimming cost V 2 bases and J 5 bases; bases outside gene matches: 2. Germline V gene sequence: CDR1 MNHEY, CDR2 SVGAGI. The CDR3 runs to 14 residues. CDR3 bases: TGTGCCAGCAGTTACGGACAGGGAAGAAACACCATATATTTT. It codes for CASSYGQGRNTIYF.

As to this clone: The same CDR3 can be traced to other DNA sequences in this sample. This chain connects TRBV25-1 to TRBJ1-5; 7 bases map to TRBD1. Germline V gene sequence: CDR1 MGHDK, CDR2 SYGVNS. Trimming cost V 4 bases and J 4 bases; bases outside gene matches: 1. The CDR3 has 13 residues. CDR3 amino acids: CASSVTGNQPQHF. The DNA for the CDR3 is TGTGCCAGCAGTGTGACAGGGAATCAGCCCCAGCATTTT.

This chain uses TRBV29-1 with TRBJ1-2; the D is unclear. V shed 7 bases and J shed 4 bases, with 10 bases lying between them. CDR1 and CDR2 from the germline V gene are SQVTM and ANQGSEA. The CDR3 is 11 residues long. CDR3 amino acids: CSAEESYGYTF. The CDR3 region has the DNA TGCAGCGCCGAGGAAAGCTATGGCTACACCTTC.

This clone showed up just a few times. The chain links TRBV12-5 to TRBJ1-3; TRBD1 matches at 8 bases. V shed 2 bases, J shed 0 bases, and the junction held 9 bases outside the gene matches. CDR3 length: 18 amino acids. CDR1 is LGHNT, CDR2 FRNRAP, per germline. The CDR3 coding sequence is TGTGCTAGTGGTTTGATAGGGACAGGCGCGAGCTCTGGAAACACCATATATTTT. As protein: CASGLIGTGASSGNTIYF.